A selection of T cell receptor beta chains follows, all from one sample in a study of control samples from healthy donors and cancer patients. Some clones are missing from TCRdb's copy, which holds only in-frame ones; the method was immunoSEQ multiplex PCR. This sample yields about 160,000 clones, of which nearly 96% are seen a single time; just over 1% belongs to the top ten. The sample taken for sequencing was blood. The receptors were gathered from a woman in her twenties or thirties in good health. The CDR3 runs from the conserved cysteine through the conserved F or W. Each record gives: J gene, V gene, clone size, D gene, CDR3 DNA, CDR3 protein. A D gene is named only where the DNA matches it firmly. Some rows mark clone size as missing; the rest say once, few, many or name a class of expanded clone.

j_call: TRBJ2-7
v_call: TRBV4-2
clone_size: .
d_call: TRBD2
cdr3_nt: TGTGCCAGCAGCCAAGGGGCCTGGGGGAGGGGATCCTACGAGCAGTACTTC
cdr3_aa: CASSQGAWGRGSYEQYF

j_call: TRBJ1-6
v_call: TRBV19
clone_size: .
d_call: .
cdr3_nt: TGTGCCAGTAGTACGGACCGGACACCAGGCTCACCCCTCCACTTT
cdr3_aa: CASSTDRTPGSPLHF

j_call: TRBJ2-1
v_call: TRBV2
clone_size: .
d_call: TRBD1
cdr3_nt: TGTGCCAGCAGTACGACAGGGGCATACAATGAGCAGTTCTTC
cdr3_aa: CASSTTGAYNEQFF

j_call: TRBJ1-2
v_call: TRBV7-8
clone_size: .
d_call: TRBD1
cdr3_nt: TGTGCCAGCAGCTTAGTCCGGACAGGGGACTATGGCTACACCTTC
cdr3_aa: CASSLVRTGDYGYTF

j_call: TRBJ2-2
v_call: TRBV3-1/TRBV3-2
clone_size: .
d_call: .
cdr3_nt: TGTGCCAGCAGCCTGACTCACACCGGGGAGCTGTTTTTT
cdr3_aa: CASSLTHTGELFF

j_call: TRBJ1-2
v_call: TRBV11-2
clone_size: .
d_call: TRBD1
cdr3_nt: TGTGCCAGCAGGCGTCCAGGGGGCGCGGACTATGGCTACACCTTC
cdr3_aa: CASRRPGGADYGYTF

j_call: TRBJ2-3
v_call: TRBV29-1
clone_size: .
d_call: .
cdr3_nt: TGCAGCGTTGAATCTCATCTGGGCACAGATACGCAGTATTTT
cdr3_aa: CSVESHLGTDTQYF

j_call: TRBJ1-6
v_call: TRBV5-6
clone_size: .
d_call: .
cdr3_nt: TGTGCCAGCAGCTTGGCGCACCCCATAAATTCACCCCTCCACTTT
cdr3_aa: CASSLAHPINSPLHF

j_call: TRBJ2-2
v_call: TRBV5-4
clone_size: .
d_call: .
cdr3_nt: TGTGCCAGCAGCTCTTTAGACGGGGAATACACCGGGGAGCTGTTTTTT
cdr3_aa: CASSSLDGEYTGELFF

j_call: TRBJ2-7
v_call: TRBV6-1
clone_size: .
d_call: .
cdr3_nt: TGTGCCAGCAGTGAACCCCCGGGCCTAGCGAACGAGCAGTACTTC
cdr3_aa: CASSEPPGLANEQYF

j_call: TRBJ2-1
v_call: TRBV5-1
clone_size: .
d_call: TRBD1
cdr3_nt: TGCGCCAGCAGCCCCGGGCCGGGACAGGGCTGGAATGAGCAGTTCTTC
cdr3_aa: CASSPGPGQGWNEQFF

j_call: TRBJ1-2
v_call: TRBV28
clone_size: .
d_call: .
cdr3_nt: TGTGCCAGCAGTCCTCCGATGAACTATGGCTACACCTTC
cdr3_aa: CASSPPMNYGYTF

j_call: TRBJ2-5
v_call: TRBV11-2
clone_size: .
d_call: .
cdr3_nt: TGTGCCAGCAGCCCGGGGACTGGGGAGACCCAGTACTTC
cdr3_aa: CASSPGTGETQYF

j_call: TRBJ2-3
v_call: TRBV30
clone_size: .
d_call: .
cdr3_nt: TGTGCCGGCTATTTAACAACAGGATGGGGTACGCAGTATTTT
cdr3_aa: CAGYLTTGWGTQYF

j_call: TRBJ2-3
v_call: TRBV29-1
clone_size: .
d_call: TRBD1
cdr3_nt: TGCAGCGCGGAGTTGGGACAGAGCACAGATACGCAGTATTTT
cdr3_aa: CSAELGQSTDTQYF

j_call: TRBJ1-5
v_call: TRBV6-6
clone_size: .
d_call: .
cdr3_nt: TGTGCCAGCAGAGATGCAGGGGACAGCAATCAGCCCCAGCATTTT
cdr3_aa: CASRDAGDSNQPQHF

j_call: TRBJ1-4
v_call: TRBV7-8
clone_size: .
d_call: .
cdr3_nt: TGTGCCAGCAGCTTAGCTACAACTAATGAAAAACTGTTTTTT
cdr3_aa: CASSLATTNEKLFF

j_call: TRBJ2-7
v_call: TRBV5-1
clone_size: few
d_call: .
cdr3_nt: TGCGCCAGCAGCTTGGGACTAGGAAACGAGCAGTACTTC
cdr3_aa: CASSLGLGNEQYF

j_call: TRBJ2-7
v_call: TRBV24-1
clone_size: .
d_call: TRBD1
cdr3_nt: TGTGCCACCAGTGGGGACAGGGCGCCCTACGAGCAGTACTTC
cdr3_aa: CATSGDRAPYEQYF

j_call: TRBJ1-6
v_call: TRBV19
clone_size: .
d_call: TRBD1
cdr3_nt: TGTGCCAGTAGTATCGCGACAGGGGTCCTCCACTTT
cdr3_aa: CASSIATGVLHF

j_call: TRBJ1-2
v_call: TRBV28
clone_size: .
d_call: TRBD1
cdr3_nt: TGTGCCAGCAGTTTCCCCAGGGGGCAGGACTATGGCTACACCTTC
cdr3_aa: CASSFPRGQDYGYTF

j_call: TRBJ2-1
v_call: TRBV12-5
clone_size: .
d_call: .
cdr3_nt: TGTGCTAGTGGTTTGGTACGGAGGCGTCGCAATGAGCAGTTCTTC
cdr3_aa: CASGLVRRRRNEQFF

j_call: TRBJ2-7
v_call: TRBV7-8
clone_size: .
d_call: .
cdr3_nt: TGTGCCAGCAGCTCCGACAGCTCTCCTTTTCCCTACGAGCAGTACTTC
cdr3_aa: CASSSDSSPFPYEQYF

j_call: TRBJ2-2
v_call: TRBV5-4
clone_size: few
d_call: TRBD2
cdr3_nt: TGTGCCAGCAGCTTGGGCCCTAGCGGGAGGGGATCGGCGTCCACCGGGGAGCTGTTTTTT
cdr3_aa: CASSLGPSGRGSASTGELFF

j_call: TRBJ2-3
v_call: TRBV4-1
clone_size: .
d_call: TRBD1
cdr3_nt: TGCGCCAGCAGCGGAGCCGGGACAGGGGGACCAGATACGCAGTATTTT
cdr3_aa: CASSGAGTGGPDTQYF

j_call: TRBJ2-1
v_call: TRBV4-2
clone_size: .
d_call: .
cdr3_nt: TGTGCCAGCAGCCAAGATCGGGTAGTAGAGCAGTTCTTC
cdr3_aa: CASSQDRVVEQFF

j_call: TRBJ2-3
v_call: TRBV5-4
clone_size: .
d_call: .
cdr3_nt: TGTGCCAGCAGCCTTCCAGGTACAGATACGCAGTATTTT
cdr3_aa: CASSLPGTDTQYF

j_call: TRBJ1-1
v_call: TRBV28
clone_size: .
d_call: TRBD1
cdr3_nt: TGTGCCAGCAGGATCGACAGGGGGAACACTGAAGCTTTCTTT
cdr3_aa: CASRIDRGNTEAFF

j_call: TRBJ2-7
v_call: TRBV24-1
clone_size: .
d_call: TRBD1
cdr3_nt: TGTGCCACCAGTGGGGGGGGACAGGGAGGATACGAGCAGTACTTC
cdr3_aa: CATSGGGQGGYEQYF

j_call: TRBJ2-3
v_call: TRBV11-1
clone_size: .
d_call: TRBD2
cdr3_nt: TGTGCCAGCAGCTTCCATAGCGGGAGCACAGATACGCAGTATTTT
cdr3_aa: CASSFHSGSTDTQYF

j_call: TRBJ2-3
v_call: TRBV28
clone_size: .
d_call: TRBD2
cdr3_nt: TGTGCCAGCAGTTTTTTAGGAGCGGGGGGGCGAAGAGATACGCAGTATTTT
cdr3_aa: CASSFLGAGGRRDTQYF